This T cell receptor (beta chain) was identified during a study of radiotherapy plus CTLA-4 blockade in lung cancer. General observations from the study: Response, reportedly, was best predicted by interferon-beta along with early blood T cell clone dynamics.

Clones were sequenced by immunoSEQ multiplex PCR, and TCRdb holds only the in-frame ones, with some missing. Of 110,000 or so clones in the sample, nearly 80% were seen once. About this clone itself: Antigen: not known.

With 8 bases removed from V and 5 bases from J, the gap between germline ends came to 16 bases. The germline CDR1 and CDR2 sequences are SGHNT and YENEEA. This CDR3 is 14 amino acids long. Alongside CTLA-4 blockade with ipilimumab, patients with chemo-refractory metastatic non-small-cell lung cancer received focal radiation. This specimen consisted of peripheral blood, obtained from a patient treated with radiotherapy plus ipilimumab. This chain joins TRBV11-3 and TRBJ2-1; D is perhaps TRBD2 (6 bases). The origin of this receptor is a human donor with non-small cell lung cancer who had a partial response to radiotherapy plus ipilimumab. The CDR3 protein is CASGAGGNNNEQFF. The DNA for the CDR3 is TGTGCCAGCGGTGCTGGAGGGAACAACAATGAGCAGTTCTTC.